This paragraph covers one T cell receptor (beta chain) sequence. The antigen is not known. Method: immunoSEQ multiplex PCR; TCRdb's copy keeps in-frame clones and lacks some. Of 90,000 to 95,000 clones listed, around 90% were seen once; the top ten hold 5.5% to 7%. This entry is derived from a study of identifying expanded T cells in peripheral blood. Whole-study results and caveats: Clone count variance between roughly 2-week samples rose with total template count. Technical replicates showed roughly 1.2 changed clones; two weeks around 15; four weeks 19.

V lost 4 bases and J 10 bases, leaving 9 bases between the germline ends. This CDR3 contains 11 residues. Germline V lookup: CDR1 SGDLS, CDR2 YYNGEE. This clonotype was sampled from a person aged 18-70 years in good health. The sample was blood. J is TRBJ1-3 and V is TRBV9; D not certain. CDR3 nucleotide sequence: TGTGCCAGCAGCCTAAAGGGAACCATATATTTT. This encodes CASSLKGTIYF.